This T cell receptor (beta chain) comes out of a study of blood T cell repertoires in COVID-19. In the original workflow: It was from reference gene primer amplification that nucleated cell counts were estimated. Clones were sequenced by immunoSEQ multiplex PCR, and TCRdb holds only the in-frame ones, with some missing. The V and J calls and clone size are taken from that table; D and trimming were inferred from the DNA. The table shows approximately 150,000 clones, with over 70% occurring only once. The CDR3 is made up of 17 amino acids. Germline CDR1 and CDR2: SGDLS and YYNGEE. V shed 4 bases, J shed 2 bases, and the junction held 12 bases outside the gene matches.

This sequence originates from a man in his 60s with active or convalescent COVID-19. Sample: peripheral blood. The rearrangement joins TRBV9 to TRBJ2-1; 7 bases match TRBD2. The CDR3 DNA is TGTGCCAGCAGCCCCCTCTTAGCGGGTGGAGCCTACAATGAGCAGTTCTTC. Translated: CASSPLLAGGAYNEQFF.